Presented here are 13 T cell receptor beta chains from one specimen sequenced in a study of blood T cell repertoires in COVID-19 (TCRdb year 2020). Libraries were prepared through the immunoSEQ multiplex PCR assay. As stored in TCRdb, this immuneACCESS dataset retains in-frame rearrangements with V and J assigned. A fraction of the clones does not appear; measured against another copy, unresolved V genes explain less than half of the discrepancy, and the remainder lacks a known reason. For this sample the table gives 65,000 to 100,000 clones, of which approximately 78% were detected only once. The ten biggest clones cover roughly a sixth of the sample. The sequencing input was peripheral blood. The receptor set was obtained from a woman aged 80 or over with acute or convalescent COVID-19.

The chain employs TRBV28 and TRBJ1-1, with TRBD1 identical over 10 bases. The V segment lost 0 bases and the J segment 5 bases; nucleotides outside the gene matches: 6. Per the germline V gene, CDR1 is MDHEN and CDR2 is SYDVKM. The CDR3 has 16 residues. The CDR3: CASSLWGTGAHTEAFF. DNA of the CDR3: TGTGCCAGCAGTTTATGGGGGACAGGGGCCCATACTGAAGCTTTCTTT.

V usage is TRBV4-3 and J usage is TRBJ1-1, with a possible D match to TRBD1 (5 bases). Between the trimmed V and J ends, which lost 0 bases and 0 bases, there was a span of 8 bases. This CDR3 is built from 15 residues. CDR1 is LGHNA and CDR2 is YSLEER in the germline V gene. This CDR3 is CASSQDSRVNTEAFF. The CDR3 DNA sequence: TGCGCCAGCAGCCAAGATTCCAGGGTGAACACTGAAGCTTTCTTT.

The chain has TRBV15 and TRBJ2-1; a weak D match, TRBD1 (6 bases). V was cut by 8 bases and J by 4 bases, with 27 bases left in between. Germline V gives CDR1 LNHNV, CDR2 YYDKDF (reference sequence). The length of the CDR3 is 18 residues. CDR3 DNA sequence: TGTGCCACCGGGCCAGGGGCCCGGAGAGATTTTCGTTACAATGAGCAGTTCTTC. Its translation: CATGPGARRDFRYNEQFF.

The chain couples TRBV18 to TRBJ2-7; TRBD1 might be the D (5 bases). V was trimmed by 1 base and J by 4 bases, leaving 17 bases between them. The germline V gene encodes CDR1 KGHSH and CDR2 LQKENI. The CDR3 has 16 residues. The CDR3: CASSPRTDIGFYEQYF. CDR3 nucleotides: TGTGCCAGCTCACCACGGACGGACATAGGTTTTTACGAGCAGTACTTC.

In its sample, this clone was seen once. This chain uses TRBV6-4 with TRBJ2-2; a weak D match, TRBD1 (5 bases). The CDR3 is 14 amino acids. Germline values: CDR1 MRHNA, CDR2 SNTAGT. Trimming took off 7 bases at V and 4 bases at J, with 13 bases between the two ends. The CDR3 DNA follows: TGTGCCAGCAAAGCTTCAGGGTTCACCGGGGAGCTGTTTTTT. Residues: CASKASGFTGELFF.

V usage is TRBV5-4 and J usage is TRBJ1-3; weak D call: TRBD1 (6 bases). Trimming removed 4 bases at V and 4 bases at J, with 9 bases between. Germline values: CDR1 SGHNT, CDR2 YYREEE (reference sequence). The CDR3 covers 13 residues. Here the CDR3 reads CASSAQGGNTIYF. The CDR3 nucleotides are TGTGCCAGCAGCGCTCAGGGGGGAAACACCATATATTTT.

This clone has just a few counts. This chain links TRBV3-1 (or the pseudogene TRBV3-2) with TRBJ2-2, with 7 positions matching TRBD1. The CDR3 runs to 15 residues. Germline CDR1 LGHDT, CDR2 YNNKEL (reference sequence). V was clipped by 3 bases and J by 7 bases; unmatched bases: 8. The chain's CDR3 is CASSHRGTFGGELFF. CDR3 bases: TGTGCCAGCAGCCACAGGGGGACATTTGGCGGGGAGCTGTTTTTT.

This sequence joins TRBV10-3 and TRBJ1-1, with TRBD1 identical over 10 bases. The germline V gene has CDR1 ENHRY and CDR2 SYGVKD. The CDR3 length is 17 residues. V lost 4 bases and J lost 0; bases outside the gene matches: 8. Here the CDR3 reads CAISGQGAFSMNTEAFF. Here the CDR3 DNA reads TGTGCCATCAGTGGACAGGGGGCCTTCTCTATGAACACTGAAGCTTTCTTT.

The rearrangement links TRBV12-5 to TRBJ2-7; possibly TRBD2 for D (7 bases). Germline V gives CDR1 LGHNT, CDR2 FRNRAP. The CDR3 is 15 amino acids. Trimming removed 2 bases from V and 2 bases from J, with 13 bases in between. CDR3 in amino acids: CASGLNARGPYEQYF. DNA of the CDR3: TGTGCTAGTGGTTTGAACGCGCGGGGGCCCTACGAGCAGTACTTC. The full variable domain, rest sourced from reference TRBV12-5 and TRBJ2-7, is DARVTQTPRHKVTEMGQEVTMRCQPILGHNTVFWYRQTMMQGLELLAYFRNRAPLDDSGMPKDRFSAEMPDATLATLKIQPSEPRDSAVYFCASGLNARGPYEQYFGPGTRLTVT.

This sequence joins TRBV27 and TRBJ2-6; 8 nucleotides agree with TRBD1. The CDR3 consists of 17 residues. After removal of 0 bases from V and 4 bases from J, the junction contained 5 bases not matched to a gene. Germline values: CDR1 MNHEY, CDR2 SMNVEV (reference sequence). The CDR3 nucleotides read TGTGCCAGCAGTTTATCGTCGGGACAGGCGGGGGCCAACGTCCTGACTTTC. Amino acid sequence: CASSLSSGQAGANVLTF.

The chain links TRBV11-2 to TRBJ1-3; D not certain. Trimming took off 1 base at V and 4 bases at J, with 5 bases between the two ends. The CDR3 consists of 13 residues. Germline V gene sequence: CDR1 SGHAT, CDR2 FQNNGV. The CDR3 here is CASSLAGGNTIYF. The CDR3 coding sequence is TGTGCCAGCAGCTTAGCCGGGGGAAACACCATATATTTT. Using reference TRBV11-2 and TRBJ1-3 for the parts outside the CDR3, the full variable domain is EAGVAQSPRYKIIEKRQSVAFWCNPISGHATLYWYQQILGQGPKLLIQFQNNGVVDDSQLPKDRFSAERLKGVDSTLKIQPAKLEDSAVYLCASSLAGGNTIYFGEGSWLTVV.

The chain combines TRBV16 with TRBJ2-2; a weak D match, TRBD2 (6 bases). The CDR3 is 14 residues long. Germline V lookup: CDR1 KGHSY, CDR2 FQNENV. The V and J ends lost 1 base and 5 bases respectively, with 8 bases between them. CDR3 coding DNA: TGTGCCAGCAGCCAATTTCGGGGGACCGGGGAGCTGTTTTTT. Encoded protein: CASSQFRGTGELFF.

V gene TRBV11-2 combines with J gene TRBJ2-3; D uncertain. The ends were cut back, 1 base at V and 3 bases at J, with 8 bases in the middle. This CDR3 has 14 residues. Per the germline V gene, CDR1 is SGHAT and CDR2 is FQNNGV. CDR3 in amino acids: CASSLGLATDTQYF. The CDR3 DNA reads TGTGCCAGCAGCTTAGGATTAGCAACAGATACGCAGTATTTT.